This T cell receptor beta chain was sequenced during a study of human T cells and chemical hapten exposure. Background on the study: Yields of TCR per sample differed, chiefly owing to small differences in pooled library volume.

TCRdb redid the calling of the RACE reads with MiXCR, one entry per CDR3 protein. The profile shows some 98,000 distinct CDR3 sequences, 10% to 12% of them singletons. CDR3 length: 15 residues. This clonotype has only a few counts. Time point in this sample: pre-sensitization, week 0. Noted treatment: therapeutic diphenylcyclopropenone sensitization with weekly scalp DPC. Total RNA was isolated from unfractionated whole blood. The gene calls are TRBV21-1 and TRBJ2-7; TRBD1, the table's D call, was not compared with the DNA. TRBV21-1 is noted as a pseudogene. The clonotype was recovered from a woman aged 60 to 75 with alopecia areata. Some clones in this sample may be carry-over from other donors' samples. The sequences come from whole blood, collected in connection with sensitization to the hapten diphenylcyclopropenone (DPC). CDR3 DNA: TGTGCCAGCAGCAAAGTCTCCGGGGGGCCCTACGAGCAGTACTTC. The encoded protein is CASSKVSGGPYEQYF.